The 17 T cell receptor beta chains presented below share a single source sample, sequenced in a study of cytomegalovirus exposure and HLA in healthy donors. The data were produced by immunoSEQ multiplex PCR, yet TCRdb's version contains in-frame clones alone and is incomplete. The data contain some 60,000 clones, about 96% of them singletons. Sequencing input: PBMCs. Every receptor here comes from a man aged 18 to 30 in good health and CMV-seronegative.

The chain carries TRBV29-1 and TRBJ2-3; the D is unclear. The CDR3 covers 13 residues. Germline V gives CDR1 SQVTM, CDR2 ANQGSEA. Trimming left V 3 bases short and J 2 bases short, with 9 bases between. For the CDR3, the DNA is TGCAGCGTTGACGAGGAGCCCACAGATACGCAGTATTTT. It encodes CSVDEEPTDTQYF.

CDR3 bases: TGCGCCAGCAGCCAAGATGGTTTGAGCTCTGGGGCCAACGTCCTGACTTTC. This gives the protein CASSQDGLSSGANVLTF. V is TRBV4-1 and J is TRBJ2-6, with unresolved D. Per germline, CDR1 MGHRA and CDR2 YSYEKL. Between the trimmed V and J ends, which lost 0 bases and 0 bases, there was a span of 9 bases. This CDR3 is built from 17 residues.

CDR3 nucleotides: TGTGCCAGCAGTCCTAGTGGATCGGGGGTGGGAATGAACACTGAAGCTTTCTTT. Amino acid sequence: CASSPSGSGVGMNTEAFF. The chain links TRBV2 to TRBJ1-1; TRBD1 is a possible D gene (5 bases). Germline V gives CDR1 SNHLY, CDR2 FYNNEI. The V gene lost 5 bases and the J gene lost 0 bases, with 22 bases spanning the gap. The CDR3 totals 18 residues.

The genes are TRBV9 and TRBJ1-3; weak D call: TRBD1 (5 bases). The CDR3 runs 15 residues. Trimming pared 2 bases from V and 4 bases from J, leaving 13 bases between. In germline, CDR1 is SGDLS, CDR2 YYNGEE. CDR3 amino acids: CASSVYGAGGNTIYF. The CDR3 region has the DNA TGTGCCAGCAGCGTGTATGGGGCAGGAGGAAACACCATATATTTT.

The rearrangement uses TRBV11-2 and TRBJ1-4, with D hard to call. V was pared by 5 bases and J by 4 bases, with 11 bases between. The CDR3 is made up of 14 amino acids. Germline loops: CDR1 SGHAT, CDR2 FQNNGV. Here the CDR3 reads CASSVKQINEKLFF. CDR3 coding DNA: TGTGCCAGCAGCGTAAAACAGATTAATGAAAAACTGTTTTTT.

The V and J genes are TRBV19 and TRBJ1-5; no definite D call. Germline CDR1 LNHDA, CDR2 SQIVND (reference sequence). V was clipped by 3 bases and J by 1 base, with 16 bases between them. This CDR3 comprises 17 residues. CDR3 in amino acids: CASSIPVGELSNQPQHF. The CDR3 DNA reads TGTGCCAGTAGTATTCCCGTCGGGGAATTAAGCAATCAGCCCCAGCATTTT.

The chain combines TRBV2 with TRBJ2-1; D might be TRBD1 (6 bases). Trimming left V 9 bases short and J 4 bases short, with 10 bases between. This CDR3 is 12 amino acids long. Germline CDR1 reads SNHLY; CDR2 reads FYNNEI. The DNA of the CDR3 is TGTGCCAGAGATGGACAGTACAATGAGCAGTTCTTC. Its protein is CARDGQYNEQFF.

This chain connects TRBV4-3 to TRBJ2-1; D possibly corresponds to TRBD1 (6 bases). The germline CDR1 and CDR2 sequences are LGHNA and YSLEER. This CDR3 contains 16 residues. V was clipped by 0 bases and J by 4 bases, with 13 bases between them. The CDR3 loop is CASSQDGTNSYNEQFF. The CDR3 bases are TGCGCCAGCAGCCAAGACGGGACAAACAGTTACAATGAGCAGTTCTTC.

The chain links TRBV2 to TRBJ2-3; TRBD1 matches 9 bases. The junction had 13 bases not matched to a gene; V was cut back by 6 bases and J by 0 bases. Looked up from germline, CDR1 is SNHLY and CDR2 is FYNNEI. The CDR3 has 18 residues. The CDR3 coding sequence is TGTGCCAGCAGAGACCCCGGGACAGGGACCTCTAGCACAGATACGCAGTATTTT. Its translation is CASRDPGTGTSSTDTQYF.

The chain has TRBV2 and TRBJ2-7; TRBD2 agrees at 10 bases. The J segment lost 5 bases and the V segment lost 6 bases, leaving 7 bases of the junction unmatched. Germline V CDR1 and CDR2: SNHLY, FYNNEI. This CDR3 region has 14 residues. The CDR3 is CASRNSGGTNEQYF. CDR3 nucleotides: TGTGCCAGCAGAAATAGCGGGGGGACTAACGAGCAGTACTTC.

The gene calls are TRBV9 and TRBJ2-7; 11 bases match TRBD2. The CDR3 is 16 residues long. Germline V CDR1 and CDR2: SGDLS, YYNGEE. The V gene end was trimmed by 3 bases and the J gene end by 1 base; junction bases not matched to a gene: 6. The CDR3 protein is CASSATGTSGSYEQYF. CDR3 DNA sequence: TGTGCCAGCAGCGCTACCGGGACTAGCGGTTCCTACGAGCAGTACTTC. The variable domain in full, with the rest retrieved from reference TRBV9 and TRBJ2-7, is DSGVTQTPKHLITATGQRVTLRCSPRSGDLSVYWYQQSLDQGLQFLIQYYNGEERAKGNILERFSAQQFPDLHSELNLSSLELGDSALYFCASSATGTSGSYEQYFGPGTRLTVT.

The chain couples TRBV28 to TRBJ1-1; D may be TRBD1 (5 bases). CDR1 MDHEN and CDR2 SYDVKM come from the germline V gene. CDR3 length: 13 residues. Trimming pared 5 bases from V and 3 bases from J, leaving 10 bases between. CDR3 sequence reads: CASSQGKYTEAFF. CDR3 in DNA: TGTGCCAGCAGTCAGGGAAAGTACACTGAAGCTTTCTTT.

This chain connects TRBV5-1 to TRBJ2-3, with TRBD2 matching over 10 bases. The germline gives CDR1 SGHRS, CDR2 YFSETQ. V was clipped by 0 bases and J by 3 bases; unmatched bases: 7. This CDR3 region has 17 residues. CDR3 coding DNA: TGCGCCAGCAGCTTGGATGTTCTAGCGGGAGCTACAGATACGCAGTATTTT. Protein product: CASSLDVLAGATDTQYF.

J is TRBJ2-7 and V is TRBV13; TRBD1 is a possible D gene (6 bases). The V end was cut by 3 bases, the J end by 2 bases, with 8 bases between. The CDR3 is made up of 13 amino acids. Germline lookup yields CDR1 PRHDT and CDR2 FYEKMQ (reference sequence). Here the CDR3 reads CASSFTGPYEQYF. CDR3 DNA sequence: TGTGCCAGCAGCTTCACAGGGCCCTACGAGCAGTACTTC.

The chain combines TRBV5-1 with TRBJ2-7; D is perhaps TRBD1 (5 bases). Trimming pared 4 bases from V and 0 bases from J, leaving 17 bases between. Per the germline V gene, CDR1 is SGHRS and CDR2 is YFSETQ. This CDR3 is built from 16 residues. CDR3 loop: CASSLDTPRSSYEQYF. Written as DNA, the CDR3 is TGCGCCAGCAGCCTGGACACTCCAAGGAGCTCCTACGAGCAGTACTTC. The entire variable domain, with the rest obtained from reference TRBV5-1 and TRBJ2-7, is as follows: KAGVTQTPRYLIKTRGQQVTLSCSPISGHRSVSWYQQTPGQGLQFLFEYFSETQRNKGNFPGRFSGRQFSNSRSEMNVSTLELGDSALYLCASSLDTPRSSYEQYFGPGTRLTVT.

Written as DNA, the CDR3 is TGTGCCAGCAGCGGAAGGGACAGTCCTACTGAAGCTTTCTTT. Translating it yields CASSGRDSPTEAFF. This chain links TRBV9 with TRBJ1-1; 7 nucleotides match TRBD1. V lost 3 bases and J lost 5; bases outside the gene matches: 7. CDR3 length equals 14 residues. Germline lookup yields CDR1 SGDLS and CDR2 YYNGEE.

This clone was picked up one time. The chain is built from TRBV18 and TRBJ2-1; 12 bases align to TRBD2. V lost 1 base and J lost 4; bases outside the gene matches: 2. CDR1 is KGHSH, CDR2 LQKENI, per germline. The CDR3 is 16 residues long. DNA for the CDR3: TGTGCCAGCTCACCACGACTAGCGGGAGCATACAATGAGCAGTTCTTC. Amino acids: CASSPRLAGAYNEQFF. Full variable domain (rest looked up from reference TRBV18 and TRBJ2-1): NAGVMQNPRHLVRRRGQEARLRCSPMKGHSHVYWYRQLPEEGLKFMVYLQKENIIDESGMPKERFSAEFPKEGPSILRIQQVVRGDSAAYFCASSPRLAGAYNEQFFGPGTRLTVL.